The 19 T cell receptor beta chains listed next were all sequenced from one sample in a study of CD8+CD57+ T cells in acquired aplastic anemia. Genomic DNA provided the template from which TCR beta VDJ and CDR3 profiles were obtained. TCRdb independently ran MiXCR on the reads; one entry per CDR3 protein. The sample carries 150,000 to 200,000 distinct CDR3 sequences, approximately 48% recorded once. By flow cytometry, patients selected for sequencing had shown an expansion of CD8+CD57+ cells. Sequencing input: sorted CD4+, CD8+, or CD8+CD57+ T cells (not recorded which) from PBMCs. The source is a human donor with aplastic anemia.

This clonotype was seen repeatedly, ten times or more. The CDR3 loop reads CASSVSGLANEKLFF. The CDR3 region has the DNA TGCGCCAGCAGCGTATCGGGGTTGGCTAATGAAAAACTGTTTTTT. The V gene is TRBV4-3, the J gene TRBJ1-4; D is uncertain. The CDR3 totals 15 residues. Germline CDR1 and CDR2: LGHNA and YSLEER. Trimming pared 5 bases from V and 3 bases from J, leaving 13 bases between.

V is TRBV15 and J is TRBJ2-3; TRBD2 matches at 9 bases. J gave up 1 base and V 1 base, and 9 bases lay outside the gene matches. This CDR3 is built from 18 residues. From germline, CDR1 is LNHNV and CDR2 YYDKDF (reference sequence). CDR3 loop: CATSRGERGRVGTDTQYF. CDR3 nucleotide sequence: TGTGCCACCAGCAGAGGGGAGCGCGGGAGGGTTGGCACAGATACGCAGTATTTT.

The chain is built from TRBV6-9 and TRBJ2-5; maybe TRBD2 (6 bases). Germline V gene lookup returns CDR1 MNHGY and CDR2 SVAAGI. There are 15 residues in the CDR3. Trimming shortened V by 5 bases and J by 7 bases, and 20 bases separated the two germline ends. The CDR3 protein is CASSNPLALKGTQYF. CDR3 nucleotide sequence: TGTGCCAGCAGTAACCCGCTAGCGCTAAAAGGGACCCAGTACTTC.

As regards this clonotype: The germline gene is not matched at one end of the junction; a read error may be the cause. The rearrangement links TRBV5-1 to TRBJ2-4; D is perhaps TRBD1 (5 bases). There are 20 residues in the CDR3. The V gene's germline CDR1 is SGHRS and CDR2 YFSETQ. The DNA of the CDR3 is TGCGCCAGCAGCCCACTACAGCTTAGGGGCAGCGAGCAAGCCAAAAACACTCAGTACTTC. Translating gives CASSPLQLRGSEQAKNTQYF.

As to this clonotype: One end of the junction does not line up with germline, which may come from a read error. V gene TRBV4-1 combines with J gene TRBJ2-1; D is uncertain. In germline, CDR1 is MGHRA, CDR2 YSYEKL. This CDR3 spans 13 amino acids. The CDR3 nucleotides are TGCGCCAGCAGCCAAGTGGGGTCCAATGGGCAGTTCTTC. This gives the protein CASSQVGSNGQFF.

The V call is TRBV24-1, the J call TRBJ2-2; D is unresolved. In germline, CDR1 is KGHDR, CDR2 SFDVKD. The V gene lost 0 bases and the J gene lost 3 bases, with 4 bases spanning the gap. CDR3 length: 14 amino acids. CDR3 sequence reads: CATSDLRDTGELFF. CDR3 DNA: TGTGCCACCAGTGATTTGCGGGACACCGGGGAGCTGTTTTTT.

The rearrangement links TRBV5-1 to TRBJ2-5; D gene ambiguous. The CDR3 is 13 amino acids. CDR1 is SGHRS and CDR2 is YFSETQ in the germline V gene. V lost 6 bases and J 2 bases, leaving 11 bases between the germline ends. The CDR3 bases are TGCGCCAGCAACCAGGACGGACAAGAGACCCAGTACTTC. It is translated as CASNQDGQETQYF.

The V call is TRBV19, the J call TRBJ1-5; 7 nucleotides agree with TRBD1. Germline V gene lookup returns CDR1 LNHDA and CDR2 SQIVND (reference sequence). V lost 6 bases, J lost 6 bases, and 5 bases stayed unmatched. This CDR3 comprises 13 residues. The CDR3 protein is CASRPQGGQPQHF. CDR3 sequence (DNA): TGTGCCAGTAGGCCTCAGGGGGGTCAGCCCCAGCATTTT.

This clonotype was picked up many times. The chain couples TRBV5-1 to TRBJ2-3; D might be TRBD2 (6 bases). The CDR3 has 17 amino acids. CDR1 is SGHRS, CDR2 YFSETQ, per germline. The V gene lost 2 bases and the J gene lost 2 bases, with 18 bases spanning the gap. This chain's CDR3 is CASSLSLPGANTDTQYF. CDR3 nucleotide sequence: TGCGCCAGCAGCTTAAGTCTTCCGGGAGCTAACACAGATACGCAGTATTTT.

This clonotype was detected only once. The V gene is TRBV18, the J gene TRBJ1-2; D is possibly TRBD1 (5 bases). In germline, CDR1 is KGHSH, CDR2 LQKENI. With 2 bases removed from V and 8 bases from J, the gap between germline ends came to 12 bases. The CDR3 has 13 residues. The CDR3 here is CASSPEPGLGYTF. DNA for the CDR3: TGTGCCAGCTCACCAGAACCGGGACTGGGCTACACCTTC.

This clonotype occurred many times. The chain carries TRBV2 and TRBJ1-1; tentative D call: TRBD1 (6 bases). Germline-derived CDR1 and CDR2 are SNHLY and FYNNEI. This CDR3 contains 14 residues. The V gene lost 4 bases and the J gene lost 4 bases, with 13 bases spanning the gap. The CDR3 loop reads CASSVGQGSTEAFF. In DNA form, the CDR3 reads TGTGCCAGCAGTGTCGGTCAGGGGAGCACTGAAGCTTTCTTT. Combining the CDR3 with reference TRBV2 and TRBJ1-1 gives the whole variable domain EPEVTQTPSHQVTQMGQEVILRCVPISNHLYFYWYRQILGQKVEFLVSFYNNEISEKSEIFDDQFSVERPDGSNFTLKIRSTKLEDSAMYFCASSVGQGSTEAFFGQGTRLTVV.

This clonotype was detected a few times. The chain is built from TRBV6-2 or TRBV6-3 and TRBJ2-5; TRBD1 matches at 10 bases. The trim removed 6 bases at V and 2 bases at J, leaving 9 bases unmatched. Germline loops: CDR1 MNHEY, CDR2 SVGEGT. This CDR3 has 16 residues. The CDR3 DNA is TGTGCCAGCAGCCTACCGGGGACAGGGGAACAAGAGACCCAGTACTTC. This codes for CASSLPGTGEQETQYF.

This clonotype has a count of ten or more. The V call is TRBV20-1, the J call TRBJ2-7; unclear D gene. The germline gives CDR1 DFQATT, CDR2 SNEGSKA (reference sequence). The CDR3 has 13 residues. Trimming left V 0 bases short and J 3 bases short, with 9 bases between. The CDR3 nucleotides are TGCAGTGCTAGAGATGGGCAGCTCTACGAGCAGTACTTC. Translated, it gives CSARDGQLYEQYF.

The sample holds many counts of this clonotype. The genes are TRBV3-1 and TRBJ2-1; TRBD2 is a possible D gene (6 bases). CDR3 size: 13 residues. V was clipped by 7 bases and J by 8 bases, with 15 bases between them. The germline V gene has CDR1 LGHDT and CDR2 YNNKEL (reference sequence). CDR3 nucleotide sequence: TGTGCCAGCATGCGGACCCGCGGGGATGAGCAGTTCTTC. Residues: CASMRTRGDEQFF.

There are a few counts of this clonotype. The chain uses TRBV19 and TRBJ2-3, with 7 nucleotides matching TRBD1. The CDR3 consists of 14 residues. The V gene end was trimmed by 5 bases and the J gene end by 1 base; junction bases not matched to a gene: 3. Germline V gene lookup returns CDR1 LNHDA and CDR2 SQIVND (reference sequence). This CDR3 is CASSFQGGTDTQYF. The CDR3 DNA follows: TGTGCCAGTAGTTTTCAGGGGGGCACAGATACGCAGTATTTT.

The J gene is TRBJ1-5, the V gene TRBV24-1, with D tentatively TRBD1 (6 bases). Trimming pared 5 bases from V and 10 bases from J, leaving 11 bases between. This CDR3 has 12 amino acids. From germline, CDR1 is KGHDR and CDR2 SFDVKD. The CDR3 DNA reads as TGTGCCACCAGTGGATTACAGGGTCCCCAGCATTTT. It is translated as CATSGLQGPQHF.

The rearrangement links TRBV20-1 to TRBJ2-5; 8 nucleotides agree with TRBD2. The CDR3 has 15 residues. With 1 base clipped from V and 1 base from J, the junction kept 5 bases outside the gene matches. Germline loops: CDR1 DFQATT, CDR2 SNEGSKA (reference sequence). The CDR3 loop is CSARADSGIQETQYF. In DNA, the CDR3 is TGCAGTGCTAGAGCTGATAGCGGGATCCAAGAGACCCAGTACTTC.

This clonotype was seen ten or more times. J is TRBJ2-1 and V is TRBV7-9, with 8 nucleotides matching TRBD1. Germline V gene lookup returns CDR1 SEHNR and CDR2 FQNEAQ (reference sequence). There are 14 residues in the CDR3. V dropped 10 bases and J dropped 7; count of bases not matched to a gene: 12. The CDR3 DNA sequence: TGTGCCACCCCGCGCGGACAGGGTAAAAATGAGCAGTTCTTC. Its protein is CATPRGQGKNEQFF.

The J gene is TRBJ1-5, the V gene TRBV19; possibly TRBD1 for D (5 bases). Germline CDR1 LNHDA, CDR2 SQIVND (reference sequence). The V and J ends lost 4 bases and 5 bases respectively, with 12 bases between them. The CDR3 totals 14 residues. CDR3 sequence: CASSNGARDQPQHF. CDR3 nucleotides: TGTGCCAGTAGTAATGGGGCGCGGGATCAGCCCCAGCATTTT. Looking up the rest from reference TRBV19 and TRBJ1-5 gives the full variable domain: DGGITQSPKYLFRKEGQNVTLSCEQNLNHDAMYWYRQDPGQGLRLIYYSQIVNDFQKGDIAEGYSVSREKKESFPLTVTSAQKNPTAFYLCASSNGARDQPQHFGDGTRLSIL.